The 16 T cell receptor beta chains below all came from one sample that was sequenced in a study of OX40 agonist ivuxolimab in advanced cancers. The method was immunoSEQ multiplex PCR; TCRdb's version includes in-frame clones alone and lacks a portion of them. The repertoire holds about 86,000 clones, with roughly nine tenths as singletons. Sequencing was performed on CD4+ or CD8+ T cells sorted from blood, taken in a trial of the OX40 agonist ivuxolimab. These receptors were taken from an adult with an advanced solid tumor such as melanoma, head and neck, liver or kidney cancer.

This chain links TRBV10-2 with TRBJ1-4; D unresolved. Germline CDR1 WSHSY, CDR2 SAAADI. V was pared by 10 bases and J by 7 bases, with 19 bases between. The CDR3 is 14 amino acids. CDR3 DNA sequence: TGCGCCACCAAGTTATCCCGGGGAGGTGAAAAACTGTTTTTT. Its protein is CATKLSRGGEKLFF.

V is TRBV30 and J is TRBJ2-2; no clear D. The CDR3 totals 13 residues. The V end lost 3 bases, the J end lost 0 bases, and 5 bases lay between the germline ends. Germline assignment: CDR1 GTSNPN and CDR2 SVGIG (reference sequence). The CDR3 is CAWRSSNTGELFF. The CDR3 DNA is TGTGCCTGGAGATCCTCGAACACCGGGGAGCTGTTTTTT.

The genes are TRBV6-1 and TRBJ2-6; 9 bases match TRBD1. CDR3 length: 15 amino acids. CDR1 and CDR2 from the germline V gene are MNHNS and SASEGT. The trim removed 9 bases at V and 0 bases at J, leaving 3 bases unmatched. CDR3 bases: TGTGCCAGTCGGACAGGGGACTCTGGGGCCAACGTCCTGACTTTC. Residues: CASRTGDSGANVLTF.

The CDR3 DNA reads as TGTGCCAGCAGCGTAGCTGGGATTTACTATGGCTACACCTTC. It specifies CASSVAGIYYGYTF. V usage is TRBV9 and J usage is TRBJ1-2, with D unclear. Germline CDR1 reads SGDLS; CDR2 reads YYNGEE. With 0 bases removed from V and 3 bases from J, the gap between germline ends came to 9 bases. This CDR3 has 14 residues.

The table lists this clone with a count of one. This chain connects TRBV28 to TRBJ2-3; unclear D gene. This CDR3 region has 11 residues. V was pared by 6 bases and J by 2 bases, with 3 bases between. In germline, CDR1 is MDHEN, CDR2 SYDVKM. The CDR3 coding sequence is TGTGCCAGCAGGGTCACAGATACGCAGTATTTT. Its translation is CASRVTDTQYF.

CDR3 nucleotide sequence: TGTGCCAGCAGTAGGCTAGACCAAGAGACCCAGTACTTC. Translating gives CASSRLDQETQYF. V gene TRBV5-4 combines with J gene TRBJ2-5; D not resolved. Trimming removed 5 bases at V and 0 bases at J, with 8 bases between. There are 13 residues in the CDR3. Per the germline V gene, CDR1 is SGHNT and CDR2 is YYREEE (reference sequence). The full variable domain, rest sourced from reference TRBV5-4 and TRBJ2-5, is ETGVTQSPTHLIKTRGQQVTLRCSSQSGHNTVSWYQQALGQGPQFIFQYYREEENGRGNFPPRFSGLQFPNYSSELNVNALELDDSALYLCASSRLDQETQYFGPGTRLLVL.

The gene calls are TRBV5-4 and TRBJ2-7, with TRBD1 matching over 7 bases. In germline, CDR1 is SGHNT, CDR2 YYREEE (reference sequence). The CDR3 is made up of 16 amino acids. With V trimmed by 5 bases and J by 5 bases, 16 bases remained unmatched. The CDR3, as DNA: TGTGCCAGCAGTTCATCTACGACAGGGTTTACGAACGAGCAGTACTTC. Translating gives CASSSSTTGFTNEQYF.

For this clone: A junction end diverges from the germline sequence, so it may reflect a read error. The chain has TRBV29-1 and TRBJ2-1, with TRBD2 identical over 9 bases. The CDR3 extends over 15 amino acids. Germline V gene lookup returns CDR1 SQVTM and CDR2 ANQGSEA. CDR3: CSVEEREATYNEQFF. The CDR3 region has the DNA TGCAGCGTCGAAGAGCGGGAGGCTACCTACAATGAGCAGTTCTTC.

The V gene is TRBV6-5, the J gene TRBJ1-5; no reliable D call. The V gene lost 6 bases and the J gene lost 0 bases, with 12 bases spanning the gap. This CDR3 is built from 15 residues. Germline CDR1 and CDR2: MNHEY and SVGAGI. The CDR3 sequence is CASSRSVNSNQPQHF. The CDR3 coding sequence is TGTGCCAGCAGCCGCTCGGTTAATAGCAATCAGCCCCAGCATTTT.

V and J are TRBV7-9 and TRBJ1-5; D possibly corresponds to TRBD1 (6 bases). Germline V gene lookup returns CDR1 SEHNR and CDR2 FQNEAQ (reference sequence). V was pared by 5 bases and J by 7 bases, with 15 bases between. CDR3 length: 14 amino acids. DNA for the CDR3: TGTGCCAGCAGCGCTCAAAGGGGGAGGCAGCCCCAGCATTTT. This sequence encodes CASSAQRGRQPQHF.

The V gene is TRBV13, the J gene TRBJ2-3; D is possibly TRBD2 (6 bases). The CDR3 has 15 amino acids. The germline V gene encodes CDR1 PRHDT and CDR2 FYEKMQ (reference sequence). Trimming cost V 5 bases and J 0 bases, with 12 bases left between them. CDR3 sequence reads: CASSPRDASTDTQYF. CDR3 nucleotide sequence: TGTGCCAGCAGCCCGCGGGACGCTAGCACAGATACGCAGTATTTT.

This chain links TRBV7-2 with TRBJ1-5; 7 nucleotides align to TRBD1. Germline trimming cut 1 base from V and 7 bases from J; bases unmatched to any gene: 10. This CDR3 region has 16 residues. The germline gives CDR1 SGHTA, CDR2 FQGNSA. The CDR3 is CASSLVVTGVNQPQHF. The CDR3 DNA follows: TGTGCCAGCAGCTTAGTAGTTACAGGGGTGAACCAGCCCCAGCATTTT.

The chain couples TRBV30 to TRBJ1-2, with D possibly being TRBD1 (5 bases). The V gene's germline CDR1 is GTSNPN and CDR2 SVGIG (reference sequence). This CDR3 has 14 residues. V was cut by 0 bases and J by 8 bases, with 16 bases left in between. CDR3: CAWSVRSGLDGYTF. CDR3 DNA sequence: TGTGCCTGGAGTGTACGGTCAGGGTTGGACGGCTACACCTTC.

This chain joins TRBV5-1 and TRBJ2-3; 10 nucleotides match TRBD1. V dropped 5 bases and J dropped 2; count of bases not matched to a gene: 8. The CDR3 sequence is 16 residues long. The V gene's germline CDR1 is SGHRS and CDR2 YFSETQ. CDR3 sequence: CASREGDRGVTDTQYF. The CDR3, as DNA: TGCGCCAGCAGAGAGGGGGACAGGGGAGTCACAGATACGCAGTATTTT.

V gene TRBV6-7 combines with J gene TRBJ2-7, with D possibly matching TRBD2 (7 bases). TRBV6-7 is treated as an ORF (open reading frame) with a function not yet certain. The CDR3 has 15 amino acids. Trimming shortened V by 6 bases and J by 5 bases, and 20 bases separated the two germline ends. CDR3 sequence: CASRWPGGDGHEQYF. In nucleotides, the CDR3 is TGTGCCAGCAGGTGGCCGGGGGGCGACGGCCACGAGCAGTACTTC.

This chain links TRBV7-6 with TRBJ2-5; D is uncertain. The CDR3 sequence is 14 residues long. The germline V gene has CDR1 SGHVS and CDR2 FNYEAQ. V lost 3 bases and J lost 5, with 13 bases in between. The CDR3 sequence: CASSLSRARETQYF. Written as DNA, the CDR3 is TGTGCCAGCAGCTTGAGTAGGGCGCGGGAGACCCAGTACTTC. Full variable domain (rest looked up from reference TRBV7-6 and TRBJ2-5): GAGVSQSPRYKVTKRGQDVALRCDPISGHVSLYWYRQALGQGPEFLTYFNYEAQQDKSGLPNDRFSAERPEGSISTLTIQRTEQRDSAMYRCASSLSRARETQYFGPGTRLLVL.